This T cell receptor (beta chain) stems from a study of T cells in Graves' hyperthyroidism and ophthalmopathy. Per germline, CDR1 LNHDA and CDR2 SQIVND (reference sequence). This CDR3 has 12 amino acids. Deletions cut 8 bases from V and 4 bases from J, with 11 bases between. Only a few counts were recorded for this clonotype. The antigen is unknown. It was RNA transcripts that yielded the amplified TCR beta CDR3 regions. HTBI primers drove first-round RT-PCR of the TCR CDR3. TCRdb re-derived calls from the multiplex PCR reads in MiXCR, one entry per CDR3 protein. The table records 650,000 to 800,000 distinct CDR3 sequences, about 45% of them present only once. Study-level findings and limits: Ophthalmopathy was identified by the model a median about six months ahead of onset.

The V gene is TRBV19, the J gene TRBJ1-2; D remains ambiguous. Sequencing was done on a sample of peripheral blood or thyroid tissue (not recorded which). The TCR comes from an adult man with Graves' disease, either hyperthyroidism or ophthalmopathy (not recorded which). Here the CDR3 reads CASRNPGYGYTF. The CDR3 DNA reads TGTGCCAGTCGAAATCCGGGCTATGGCTACACCTTC.